Sequencing of this T cell receptor (beta chain) was carried out in a study of cytomegalovirus exposure and HLA in healthy donors. PCR was performed using 60 Vbeta and 13 Jbeta primers. The repertoire was sequenced with immunoSEQ multiplex PCR; TCRdb's copy has only in-frame clones and lacks some. The table includes around 100,000 clones, less than 80% detected once. Concerning this clone: The antigen is unknown.

Study observations and caveats: Cytomegalovirus-associated TCR beta chains were listed, numbering 150 to 200. Reports state that TCR beta sequences accurately predicted most subjects' HLA-A and HLA-B alleles. Among TCR beta chains of equal frequency, HLA-associated ones were more clonally expanded in a later analysis. In a later analysis, a missense DCLRE1C variant was linked to TCR beta V- and J-gene trimming.

Germline values: CDR1 MNHEY, CDR2 SMNVEV (reference sequence). V lost 1 base to trimming and J lost 1 base, with 16 bases between them. CDR3 length: 17 amino acids. Sequencing used PBMCs. This clonotype was sampled from a woman aged 40-49 years in good health and CMV-seropositive. V gene TRBV27 combines with J gene TRBJ1-2, with D maybe TRBD1 (6 bases). Written as DNA, the CDR3 is TGTGCCAGCAGTTTATTTGGCCCCACAGGGTTTAACTATGGCTACACCTTC. It translates to CASSLFGPTGFNYGYTF.